These 14 T cell receptor beta chains came from one sample sequenced in a study of cytomegalovirus exposure and HLA in healthy donors. 13 Jbeta primers and 60 Vbeta primers were used for the PCR. Profiled with immunoSEQ multiplex PCR; TCRdb holds only in-frame clones, not every one. The sample contains fewer than 200,000 clones, around nine tenths of which appear only once. Material: PBMCs. Receptors were obtained from a woman aged 30 to 39 in good health and CMV-seronegative.

The rearrangement uses TRBV10-2 and TRBJ2-1; TRBD2 aligns across 9 bases. J lost 4 bases, V lost 2 bases, and 6 bases had no gene match. Germline V gene lookup returns CDR1 WSHSY and CDR2 SAAADI. The CDR3 contains 16 residues. The CDR3 DNA reads as TGCGCCAGCAGTGAGACCCGGACTAGCGTTTACAATGAGCAGTTCTTC. Translating it yields CASSETRTSVYNEQFF.

The chain links TRBV7-2 to TRBJ1-6; possibly TRBD1 for D (5 bases). With 0 bases removed from V and 7 bases from J, the gap between germline ends came to 10 bases. The CDR3 is made up of 15 amino acids. Germline CDR1 is SGHTA and CDR2 is FQGNSA. CDR3: CASSLAAGKNSPLHF. The CDR3 DNA reads as TGTGCCAGCAGCTTAGCGGCAGGGAAGAATTCACCCCTCCACTTT.

V is TRBV7-7 and J is TRBJ2-2; 9 positions match TRBD1. After removal of 5 bases from V and 7 bases from J, the junction contained 5 bases not matched to a gene. CDR3 length equals 14 residues. Germline V CDR1 and CDR2: SSHAT, FNYEAQ (reference sequence). The CDR3 sequence is CASSTGGRDGELFF. As DNA, the CDR3 is TGTGCCAGCAGCACAGGGGGCCGTGACGGGGAGCTGTTTTTT.

The chain couples TRBV7-3 to TRBJ2-1, with D possibly TRBD1 on 5 matching bases. Per germline, CDR1 SGHTA and CDR2 FQGTGA. Between the trimmed V and J ends, which lost 6 bases and 11 bases, there was a span of 14 bases. The CDR3 sequence is 12 residues long. The DNA of the CDR3 is TGTGCCAGCAGTAATATGACAGCGAAGCAGTTCTTC. Amino acids: CASSNMTAKQFF. Full variable domain (outside the CDR3, taken from reference TRBV7-3 and TRBJ2-1): GAGVSQTPSNKVTEKGKYVELRCDPISGHTALYWYRQSLGQGPEFLIYFQGTGAADDSGLPNDRFFAVRPEGSVSTLKIQRTERGDSAVYLCASSNMTAKQFFGPGTRLTVL.

Comment on this clone: Because it lacks the conserved phenylalanine or tryptophan at the end, this CDR3 is likely a read error. The limits of the CDR3 on the DNA are not certain, so only TCRdb's listed CDR3 is given. The gene calls are TRBV27 and TRBJ2-7; the table's D call, TRBD2, has no DNA check behind it. The CDR3 spans 15 residues, counting both ends. From germline, CDR1 is MNHEY and CDR2 SMNVEV (reference sequence). The CDR3 reads CASRNSGRAFSRAVL.

This clone has just a few counts. The chain carries TRBV4-3 and TRBJ1-4, with D perhaps TRBD1 (6 bases). Germline values: CDR1 LGHNA, CDR2 YSLEER. V lost 4 bases to trimming and J lost 14 bases, with 14 bases between them. CDR3 length equals 12 residues. CDR3 nucleotide sequence: TGCGCCAGCAGCCCGCTAGGTGGGGGCCTGTTTTTT. Protein product: CASSPLGGGLFF.

The genes are TRBV11-2 and TRBJ2-5; 7 nucleotides match TRBD1. This CDR3 contains 16 residues. CDR1 SGHAT and CDR2 FQNNGV come from the germline V gene. V lost 4 bases, J lost 5 bases, and 13 bases stayed unmatched. CDR3 in DNA: TGTGCCAGCAGCTCGTATTGGACAGGCCGTGGGGAGACCCAGTACTTC. Its translation: CASSSYWTGRGETQYF.

This clone has more than one count but fewer than ten. CDR3 nucleotide sequence: TGTGCCAGCAGTTACTCGGGACTAGCGGAGCAGTTCTTC. This encodes CASSYSGLAEQFF. The V gene is TRBV6-5, the J gene TRBJ2-1, with TRBD2 identical over 10 bases. Losses at the gene ends were 0 bases for V and 10 bases for J; bases not matched to a gene: 0. The length of the CDR3 is 13 residues. From germline, CDR1 is MNHEY and CDR2 SVGAGI.

In its sample, this clone was seen once. This CDR3 reads CASSYSGHYQPQHF. CDR3 nucleotides: TGTGCCAGCAGTTACTCGGGACACTATCAGCCCCAGCATTTT. V and J are TRBV6-5 and TRBJ1-5, with a possible D match to TRBD1 (6 bases). The CDR3 loop spans 14 amino acids. The V end was cut by 0 bases, the J end by 5 bases, with 8 bases between. Germline CDR1 MNHEY, CDR2 SVGAGI.

The chain has TRBV5-1 and TRBJ1-6; D is possibly TRBD1 (5 bases). Trimming left V 4 bases short and J 8 bases short, with 13 bases between. The CDR3 is 14 residues long. Germline loops: CDR1 SGHRS, CDR2 YFSETQ. CDR3 in amino acids: CASSIDSSHSPLHF. The CDR3 coding sequence is TGCGCCAGCAGCATTGACAGCTCCCATTCACCCCTCCACTTT. Complete variable domain (other parts from reference TRBV5-1 and TRBJ1-6): KAGVTQTPRYLIKTRGQQVTLSCSPISGHRSVSWYQQTPGQGLQFLFEYFSETQRNKGNFPGRFSGRQFSNSRSEMNVSTLELGDSALYLCASSIDSSHSPLHFGNGTRLTVT.

This chain uses TRBV11-2 with TRBJ2-2, with 13 bases that match TRBD2. Germline loops: CDR1 SGHAT, CDR2 FQNNGV. Germline trimming cut 0 bases from V and 7 bases from J; bases unmatched to any gene: 11. CDR3 length: 19 amino acids. CDR3: CASSLDGTSGGAALGELFF. CDR3 nucleotides: TGTGCCAGCAGCTTAGATGGTACTAGCGGGGGGGCAGCACTCGGGGAGCTGTTTTTT.

The V and J genes are TRBV6-5 and TRBJ2-3; 13 bases agree with TRBD2. Looked up from germline, CDR1 is MNHEY and CDR2 is SVGAGI. CDR3 size: 13 residues. Trimming removed 5 bases from V and 10 bases from J; junction bases left unmatched: 3. CDR3 nucleotides: TGTGCCAGCAGTCCTACTAGCGGGAGGGCGCAGTATTTT. Translated, it gives CASSPTSGRAQYF.

The chain joins TRBV5-1 to TRBJ2-2, with 12 bases that match TRBD2. The CDR3 is 16 amino acids. Trimming removed 5 bases from V and 3 bases from J; junction bases left unmatched: 5. Germline values: CDR1 SGHRS, CDR2 YFSETQ. CDR3 sequence (DNA): TGCGCCAGCAGTTACCGACTAGCGGGAGACACCGGGGAGCTGTTTTTT. Its protein product is CASSYRLAGDTGELFF.

The V and J genes are TRBV9 and TRBJ1-4; tentative D call: TRBD1 (6 bases). The CDR3 is made up of 13 amino acids. Germline CDR1 reads SGDLS; CDR2 reads YYNGEE. V lost 5 bases and J 6 bases, leaving 11 bases between the germline ends. CDR3 nucleotides: TGTGCCAGCAGGGGGGCAGGGGATGAAAAACTGTTTTTT. Encoded protein: CASRGAGDEKLFF.